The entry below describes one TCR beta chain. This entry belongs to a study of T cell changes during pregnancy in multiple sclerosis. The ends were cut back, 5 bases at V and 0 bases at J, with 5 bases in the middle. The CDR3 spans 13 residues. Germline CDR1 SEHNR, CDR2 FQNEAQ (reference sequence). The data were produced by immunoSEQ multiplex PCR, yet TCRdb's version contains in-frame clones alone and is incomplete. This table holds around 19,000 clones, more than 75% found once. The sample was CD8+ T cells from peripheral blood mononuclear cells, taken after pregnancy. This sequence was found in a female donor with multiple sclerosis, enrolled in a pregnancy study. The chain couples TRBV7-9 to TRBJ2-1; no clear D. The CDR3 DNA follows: TGTGCCAGCAGCCTAAGCTCCTACAATGAGCAGTTCTTC. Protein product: CASSLSSYNEQFF.